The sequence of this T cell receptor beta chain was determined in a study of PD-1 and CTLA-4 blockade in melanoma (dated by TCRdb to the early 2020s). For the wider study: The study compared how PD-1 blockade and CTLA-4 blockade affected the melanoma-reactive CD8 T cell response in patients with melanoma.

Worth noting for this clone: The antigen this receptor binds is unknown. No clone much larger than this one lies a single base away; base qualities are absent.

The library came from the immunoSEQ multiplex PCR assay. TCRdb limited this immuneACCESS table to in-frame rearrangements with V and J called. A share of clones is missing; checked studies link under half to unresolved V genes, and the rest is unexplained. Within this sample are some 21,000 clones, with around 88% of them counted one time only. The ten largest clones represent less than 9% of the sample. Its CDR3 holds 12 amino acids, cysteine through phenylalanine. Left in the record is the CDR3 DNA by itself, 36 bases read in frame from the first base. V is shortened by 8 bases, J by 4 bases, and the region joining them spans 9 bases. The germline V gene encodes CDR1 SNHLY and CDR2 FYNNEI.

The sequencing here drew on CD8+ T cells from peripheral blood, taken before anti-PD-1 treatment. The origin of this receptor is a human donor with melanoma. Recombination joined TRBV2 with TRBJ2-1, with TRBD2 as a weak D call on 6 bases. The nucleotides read TGTGCCAGCGGGGGGATTTACAATGAGCAGTTCTTC. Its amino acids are CASGGIYNEQFF.